The next 23 T cell receptor beta chains were all read from a single sample in a study of T cells in Graves' hyperthyroidism and ophthalmopathy. Amplification of TCR beta CDR3 regions used RNA as the template. The TCR CDR3 was amplified in a first-round RT-PCR using the HTBI primer set. Each CDR3 protein is one row after TCRdb ran MiXCR on the multiplex PCR reads. Of around 530,000 distinct CDR3 sequences listed, roughly a sixth are singletons. The sequencing input was blood. Every receptor here comes from a woman aged 18 to 35 with Graves' ophthalmopathy.

The rearrangement links TRBV2 to TRBJ2-3; tentative D call: TRBD2 (7 bases). V shed 8 bases and J shed 5 bases, with 20 bases lying between them. From germline, CDR1 is SNHLY and CDR2 FYNNEI. The CDR3 length is 15 residues. The CDR3 DNA sequence: TGTGCCAGCCGGGGCGGGGGCCCAAGGGGAGATACGCAGTATTTT. Translation gives CASRGGGPRGDTQYF.

This clonotype occurred many times. V usage is TRBV10-3 and J usage is TRBJ1-2; D is perhaps TRBD1 (5 bases). From germline, CDR1 is ENHRY and CDR2 SYGVKD. This CDR3 is built from 13 residues. Trimming pared 6 bases from V and 11 bases from J, leaving 19 bases between. The CDR3 bases are TGTGCCATCAGCGCCAACAAGGGACGTGGATACACCTTC. It codes for CAISANKGRGYTF.

The rearrangement uses TRBV4-1 and TRBJ1-3; no clear D. Germline loops: CDR1 MGHRA, CDR2 YSYEKL. The V end was cut by 0 bases, the J end by 2 bases, with 8 bases between. The CDR3 consists of 15 residues. The CDR3 is CASSQDPGTGNTIYF. As DNA, the CDR3 is TGCGCCAGCAGCCAAGATCCCGGGACTGGAAACACCATATATTTT.

A few counts support this clonotype. The chain uses TRBV10-3 and TRBJ2-7; 9 bases agree with TRBD1. The length of the CDR3 is 15 residues. Per germline, CDR1 ENHRY and CDR2 SYGVKD. V dropped 6 bases and J dropped 0; count of bases not matched to a gene: 6. The CDR3 DNA follows: TGTGCCATCAGGGAAACAGGGGGCCACTCCTACGAGCAGTACTTC. Its protein is CAIRETGGHSYEQYF.

This clonotype has more than one count but fewer than ten. V is TRBV6-2 or TRBV6-3 and J is TRBJ2-1; D unresolved. This CDR3 is 13 amino acids long. Germline-derived CDR1 and CDR2 are MNHEY and SVGEGT. V was shortened by 2 bases and J by 7 bases, with 9 bases between the two germline ends. The CDR3 region has the DNA TGTGCCAGCAGTTACGGATTGGGGAATGAGCAGTTCTTC. Residues: CASSYGLGNEQFF.

In this sample, this clonotype turned up a few times. The chain uses TRBV7-9 and TRBJ2-7, with 10 bases fitting TRBD1. The V gene's germline CDR1 is SEHNR and CDR2 FQNEAQ (reference sequence). J was trimmed by 4 bases and V by 5 bases; bases with no gene match: 8. This CDR3 spans 15 amino acids. CDR3 sequence (DNA): TGTGCCAGCAGCCGCCGGGACAGGGGCCTATACGAGCAGTACTTC. Protein product: CASSRRDRGLYEQYF.

This clonotype came up a few times. The rearrangement joins TRBV5-5 to TRBJ1-6, with TRBD1 identical over 8 bases. Germline CDR1 reads SGHKS; CDR2 reads YYEKEE (reference sequence). V lost 3 bases and J lost 10; bases outside the gene matches: 9. The CDR3 length is 15 residues. The CDR3 protein is CASSWGQGAQSPLHF. DNA of the CDR3: TGTGCCAGCAGCTGGGGGCAGGGGGCCCAATCACCCCTCCACTTT.

This clonotype came up many times. The CDR3 here is CASSLSASGGAKYF. The CDR3 coding sequence is TGTGCCAGCAGTTTATCGGCCTCGGGGGGCGCGAAGTACTTC. The genes are TRBV27 and TRBJ2-7; maybe TRBD2 (7 bases). CDR1 and CDR2 (germline): MNHEY, SMNVEV (reference sequence). CDR3 length: 14 residues. V was shortened by 0 bases and J by 11 bases, with 17 bases between the two germline ends.

Worth noting for this clonotype: A read error may be the cause here, since a much bigger clone is one base away. The chain's CDR3 is CAGSLGVTGTEAFF. The CDR3 region has the DNA TGTGCCGGCAGTTTAGGGGTTACGGGCACTGAAGCTTTCTTT. The chain recombines TRBV27 with TRBJ1-1; tentatively, D is TRBD1 (5 bases). Looked up from germline, CDR1 is MNHEY and CDR2 is SMNVEV (reference sequence). The CDR3 is 14 amino acids.

This clonotype appeared many times. The J gene is TRBJ1-1, the V gene TRBV6-2 or TRBV6-3; possibly TRBD1 for D (5 bases). Trimming took off 7 bases at V and 5 bases at J, with 26 bases between the two ends. There are 17 residues in the CDR3. Germline CDR1 is MNHEY and CDR2 is SVGEGT. The CDR3 nucleotides read TGTGCCAGCACCGCCCGGGGAGGGAGGGGAAGGGAAACTGAAGCTTTCTTT. Translated: CASTARGGRGRETEAFF.

The V gene is TRBV4-3, the J gene TRBJ1-1; D unresolved. CDR1 and CDR2 from the germline V gene are LGHNA and YSLEER. Trimming removed 0 bases at V and 3 bases at J, with 5 bases between. The CDR3 totals 13 residues. The DNA for the CDR3 is TGCGCCAGCAGCCAAGATGGGCACACTGAAGCTTTCTTT. Amino acid sequence: CASSQDGHTEAFF.

The gene calls are TRBV5-4 and TRBJ2-3, with 13 bases identical to TRBD2. J was trimmed by 5 bases and V by 3 bases; bases with no gene match: 9. This CDR3 comprises 17 residues. Germline V lookup: CDR1 SGHNT, CDR2 YYREEE (reference sequence). The CDR3 DNA is TGTGCCAGCAGCTCTACTCGGGGGACTAGCGGGATAGATACGCAGTATTTT. It specifies CASSSTRGTSGIDTQYF. The full variable domain, its missing parts supplied by reference TRBV5-4 and TRBJ2-3, is ETGVTQSPTHLIKTRGQQVTLRCSSQSGHNTVSWYQQALGQGPQFIFQYYREEENGRGNFPPRFSGLQFPNYSSELNVNALELDDSALYLCASSSTRGTSGIDTQYFGPGTRLTVL.

This clonotype has a handful of counts. V and J are TRBV30 and TRBJ2-4; D unclear. CDR1 is GTSNPN, CDR2 SVGIG, per germline (reference sequence). CDR3 size: 14 residues. Trimming cost V 0 bases and J 5 bases, with 11 bases left between them. The CDR3 bases are TGTGCCTGGAGTGTAGTAGAACCCCAAAACATTCAGTACTTC. It specifies CAWSVVEPQNIQYF.

Remarks on this clonotype: A much more abundant neighbour one base away suggests this may be a read error. The V call is TRBV5-6, the J call TRBJ1-1, with 10 nucleotides matching TRBD1. This CDR3 is built from 17 residues. Losses at the gene ends were 4 bases for V and 3 bases for J; bases not matched to a gene: 12. The germline V gene has CDR1 SGHDT and CDR2 YYEEEE. CDR3 amino acids: CASSRDRGGIMDTEAFF. As DNA, the CDR3 is TGTGCCAGCAGCCGGGACAGGGGCGGGATTATGGACACTGAAGCTTTCTTT.

This chain links TRBV29-1 with TRBJ2-7; 7 nucleotides line up with TRBD1. V shed 5 bases and J 2 bases; nucleotides not matched to a gene: 6. The germline gives CDR1 SQVTM, CDR2 ANQGSEA. The CDR3 is 13 residues long. The CDR3 DNA reads as TGCAGCGTTACAGGACAGGCCACCTACGAGCAGTACTTC. Translating it yields CSVTGQATYEQYF.

This clonotype was detected ten times or more. The V and J genes are TRBV5-1 and TRBJ1-1; D not resolved. The CDR3 consists of 11 residues. The V end was cut by 7 bases, the J end by 7 bases, with 11 bases between. CDR1 and CDR2 (germline): SGHRS, YFSETQ. Written as DNA, the CDR3 is TGCGCCAGCGGCAAGGGTTTTGAAGCTTTCTTT. This gives the protein CASGKGFEAFF.

This clonotype occurred many times. The rearrangement uses TRBV5-6 and TRBJ2-3, with D possibly being TRBD1 (5 bases). The CDR3 loop spans 17 amino acids. CDR1 SGHDT and CDR2 YYEEEE come from the germline V gene. Trimming left V 5 bases short and J 1 base short, with 20 bases between. The CDR3 coding sequence is TGTGCCAGCAGTCGAAGGGGATCTGGGATGGGCACAGATACGCAGTATTTT. The encoded protein is CASSRRGSGMGTDTQYF. Full variable domain (missing parts from reference TRBV5-6 and TRBJ2-3): DAGVTQSPTHLIKTRGQQVTLRCSPKSGHDTVSWYQQALGQGPQFIFQYYEEEERQRGNFPDRFSGHQFPNYSSELNVNALLLGDSALYLCASSRRGSGMGTDTQYFGPGTRLTVL.

Many counts were recorded for this clonotype. This chain joins TRBV2 and TRBJ1-1; no firm D call. The CDR3 has 13 residues. The V end lost 11 bases, the J end lost 3 bases, and 16 bases lay between the germline ends. CDR1 and CDR2 from the germline V gene are SNHLY and FYNNEI. CDR3 residues: CAGFGRSYTEAFF. The CDR3, as DNA: TGTGCCGGCTTCGGGCGTAGTTACACTGAAGCTTTCTTT.

The rearrangement links TRBV20-1 to TRBJ1-2, with a tentative D call TRBD1 (6 bases). V was clipped by 2 bases and J by 4 bases, with 14 bases between them. Germline-derived CDR1 and CDR2 are DFQATT and SNEGSKA (reference sequence). The CDR3 is 14 amino acids. The CDR3 region has the DNA TGCAGTGCTAGACGAGGGGGAGTCGGCTATGGCTACACCTTC. Protein product: CSARRGGVGYGYTF.

V is TRBV5-1 and J is TRBJ1-6; 7 nucleotides line up with TRBD1. The CDR3 is 14 residues long. Trimming cost V 8 bases and J 6 bases; bases outside gene matches: 8. Looked up from germline, CDR1 is SGHRS and CDR2 is YFSETQ. The CDR3 reads CASSTQGGNSPLHF. The DNA of the CDR3 is TGCGCCAGTTCAACCCAGGGGGGTAATTCACCCCTCCACTTT.

The J gene is TRBJ2-3, the V gene TRBV30, with 8 positions matching TRBD1. The CDR3 loop spans 15 amino acids. In germline, CDR1 is GTSNPN, CDR2 SVGIG (reference sequence). Germline trimming cut 0 bases from V and 3 bases from J; bases unmatched to any gene: 5. The CDR3: CAWSVPRQGTDTQYF. The CDR3 DNA sequence: TGTGCCTGGAGTGTCCCACGACAGGGGACAGATACGCAGTATTTT.

This clonotype turned up a few times. The chain couples TRBV29-1 to TRBJ1-2; D call uncertain. The CDR3 spans 13 residues. The V gene's germline CDR1 is SQVTM and CDR2 ANQGSEA. V lost 4 bases, J lost 2 bases, and 11 bases lay in between. The CDR3 bases are TGCAGCGTTGTTTTTGCGGGCAACTATGGCTACACCTTC. This sequence encodes CSVVFAGNYGYTF.

The gene calls are TRBV19 and TRBJ2-1; TRBD1 is a possible D gene (7 bases). Trimming stripped 5 bases from V and 8 bases from J, with 16 bases between. CDR3 length: 14 amino acids. The V gene's germline CDR1 is LNHDA and CDR2 SQIVND (reference sequence). CDR3 in DNA: TGTGCCAGTAGTCTGTTTCAGGGGGGCTATGAGCAGTTCTTC. Amino acids: CASSLFQGGYEQFF.